This T cell receptor (beta chain) was sequenced during a study of neoadjuvant anti-PD-1 for oral cavity cancer. As concerns this clone: The target antigen is unknown.

Blood libraries mostly used approximately 450 ng genomic DNA, six replicates each. Sequencing used immunoSEQ multiplex PCR; TCRdb keeps in-frame clones, though not all of them. The sample has tens of thousands of clones, approximately 81% seen once; the top ten hold less than 4%. Germline V gives CDR1 MNHEY, CDR2 SMNVEV (reference sequence). Between the trimmed V and J ends, which lost 2 bases and 1 base, there was a span of 5 bases. The CDR3 spans 13 residues. Time point given: after neoadjuvant nivolumab, at surgical resection. Study results and caveats: TCR analyses covered only a few patients per response group.

Sample: PBMCs, taken after nivolumab (anti-PD-1) treatment. This sequence was found in a person between 35 and 79 years old with oral cavity squamous cell carcinoma. The chain couples TRBV27 to TRBJ1-1; unclear D gene. CDR3 sequence: CASSLGPNTEAFF. CDR3 DNA: TGTGCCAGCAGTTTAGGGCCGAACACTGAAGCTTTCTTT.